The 17 T cell receptor beta chains below all came from one sample that was sequenced in a study of cytomegalovirus exposure and HLA in healthy donors. PCR was performed using 60 Vbeta and 13 Jbeta primers. Here immunoSEQ multiplex PCR was the method, and the copy in TCRdb shows in-frame clones only, minus some. This table has 110,000 to 150,000 clones, 70% to 85% appearing once. The specimen was PBMCs. The receptors were gathered from a woman aged 55-75 years in good health and CMV-seropositive.

The chain joins TRBV15 to TRBJ1-5, with D tentatively TRBD1 (6 bases). This CDR3 region has 18 residues. Germline assignment: CDR1 LNHNV and CDR2 YYDKDF (reference sequence). V was trimmed by 0 bases and J by 0 bases, leaving 15 bases between them. The CDR3 region is CATSRDLLRGYSNQPQHF. Here the CDR3 DNA reads TGTGCCACCAGCAGAGATCTCCTGAGGGGGTATAGCAATCAGCCCCAGCATTTT.

This clone turned up a few times. The gene calls are TRBV19 and TRBJ1-2; 7 bases agree with TRBD1. This CDR3 spans 13 amino acids. Germline trimming cut 5 bases from V and 8 bases from J; bases unmatched to any gene: 8. Per the germline V gene, CDR1 is LNHDA and CDR2 is SQIVND (reference sequence). DNA for the CDR3: TGTGCCAGTAGTGTACGGACAGGCAGAGGCTACACCTTC. Translating it yields CASSVRTGRGYTF.

This sequence joins TRBV28 and TRBJ1-2; D is unresolved. The CDR3 length is 12 residues. The germline V and J ends were trimmed by 6 bases and 7 bases, with 12 bases remaining between them. Germline CDR1 reads MDHEN; CDR2 reads SYDVKM. CDR3 bases: TGTGCCAGCAGCCTGCGCATCGGTGGCTACACCTTC. It translates to CASSLRIGGYTF.

CDR3 bases: TGTGCCAGCAGGAATCAGGGATCGGGCAATCAGCCCCAGCATTTT. As protein: CASRNQGSGNQPQHF. V usage is TRBV2 and J usage is TRBJ1-5; possible D gene TRBD1, 5 bases. In germline, CDR1 is SNHLY, CDR2 FYNNEI. The V end was cut by 6 bases, the J end by 2 bases, with 14 bases between. The CDR3 is made up of 15 amino acids.

The chain is built from TRBV4-3 and TRBJ2-6; no definite D call. Germline V gene data show CDR1 as LGHNA and CDR2 as YSLEER. The CDR3 consists of 15 residues. V lost 5 bases, J lost 0 bases, and 8 bases lay in between. The CDR3 reads CASSYAGSGANVLTF. In DNA, the CDR3 is TGCGCCAGCAGCTACGCCGGCTCTGGGGCCAACGTCCTGACTTTC.

The genes are TRBV4-1 and TRBJ2-1; 13 bases align to TRBD2. The J segment lost 10 bases and the V segment lost 3 bases, leaving 9 bases of the junction unmatched. Per germline, CDR1 MGHRA and CDR2 YSYEKL. The CDR3 spans 16 residues. CDR3 nucleotides: TGCGCCAGCAGCCAGGTTCCGGGACTAGCGGGGCGGGAGCAGTTCTTC. It codes for CASSQVPGLAGREQFF.

This chain links TRBV27 with TRBJ2-7, with D perhaps matching TRBD2 (6 bases). The germline CDR1 and CDR2 sequences are MNHEY and SMNVEV (reference sequence). This CDR3 has 16 amino acids. Trimming pared 2 bases from V and 3 bases from J, leaving 17 bases between. The CDR3 loop is CASSLGGSQTFYEQYF. The CDR3 DNA follows: TGTGCCAGCAGTTTAGGGGGGAGCCAGACTTTCTACGAGCAGTACTTC.

The CDR3 spells CATGYNEQFF. The CDR3 bases are TGTGCCACAGGATACAATGAGCAGTTCTTC. This chain connects TRBV27 to TRBJ2-1; D unresolved. The germline CDR1 and CDR2 sequences are MNHEY and SMNVEV (reference sequence). V lost 10 bases and J lost 4, with 5 bases in between. The CDR3 sequence is 10 residues long.

The CDR3 here is CASSNRGGGDAEAFF. The CDR3 DNA reads as TGCGCCAGCAGTAATCGGGGTGGAGGGGATGCTGAAGCTTTCTTT. V usage is TRBV23-1 and J usage is TRBJ1-1; tentative D call: TRBD1 (5 bases). TRBV23-1 is placed among ORFs of uncertain function. Trimming pared 5 bases from V and 6 bases from J, leaving 19 bases between. This CDR3 comprises 15 residues.

A single count supports this clone. V and J are TRBV7-3 and TRBJ2-2; D may be TRBD2 (5 bases). The CDR3 contains 13 residues. V was trimmed by 5 bases and J by 7 bases, leaving 11 bases between them. Germline lookup yields CDR1 SGHTA and CDR2 FQGTGA. The CDR3 is CASSPPGDGELFF. CDR3 nucleotide sequence: TGTGCCAGCAGCCCCCCCGGGGACGGGGAGCTGTTTTTT.

The V call is TRBV28, the J call TRBJ2-5; possible D gene TRBD1, 7 bases. The CDR3 loop spans 15 amino acids. Between the trimmed V and J ends, which lost 5 bases and 0 bases, there was a span of 13 bases. The germline gives CDR1 MDHEN, CDR2 SYDVKM. CDR3 sequence: CASSQQGRYQETQYF. CDR3 DNA: TGTGCCAGCAGTCAACAGGGGAGGTACCAAGAGACCCAGTACTTC.

The chain joins TRBV7-9 to TRBJ1-3; 9 positions match TRBD2. Judging by the DNA end, TRBJ2-2 fits better; the J call may be wrong. Germline assignment: CDR1 SEHNR and CDR2 FQNEAQ (reference sequence). The CDR3 has 16 amino acids. The CDR3 coding sequence is TGTGCCAGCGGAGGAAGAGGCGGGAGGGACACCGGGGAGCTGTTTTTT. This encodes CASGGRGGRDTGELFF.

This clone has just a few counts. This chain joins TRBV29-1 and TRBJ2-1, with 15 bases fitting TRBD2. The CDR3 is 13 amino acids. Germline V lookup: CDR1 SQVTM, CDR2 ANQGSEA. V gave up 4 bases and J gave up 9 bases; unmatched junction bases: 1. CDR3 coding DNA: TGCAGCGTTGGGGGACTAGCGGGAGGTGAGCAGTTCTTC. Translating gives CSVGGLAGGEQFF.

The count of this clone is one. The rearrangement joins TRBV19 to TRBJ1-2; no definite D call. The germline gives CDR1 LNHDA, CDR2 SQIVND (reference sequence). V lost 4 bases and J 8 bases, leaving 8 bases between the germline ends. The CDR3 contains 11 residues. The CDR3 nucleotides read TGTGCCAGTAGTACCCTAGTAGGCTACACCTTC. Translating gives CASSTLVGYTF.

The chain joins TRBV30 to TRBJ1-1; TRBD1 is a possible D gene (5 bases). V shed 4 bases and J shed 5 bases, with 11 bases lying between them. The CDR3 sequence is 12 residues long. The V gene's germline CDR1 is GTSNPN and CDR2 SVGIG (reference sequence). The CDR3 here is CAWTEGRTEAFF. The CDR3 nucleotides are TGTGCCTGGACGGAGGGGAGAACTGAAGCTTTCTTT.

The chain couples TRBV5-6 to TRBJ2-5, with TRBD1 identical over 9 bases. The CDR3 length is 15 residues. The trim removed 4 bases at V and 5 bases at J, leaving 9 bases unmatched. CDR1 is SGHDT, CDR2 YYEEEE, per germline. DNA of the CDR3: TGTGCCAGCAGCCACACAGGGGGCTCGGATGAGACCCAGTACTTC. Protein product: CASSHTGGSDETQYF.

The CDR3: CAWRIPGQGAGANVLTF. The CDR3 DNA follows: TGTGCCTGGAGAATTCCGGGACAGGGGGCTGGGGCCAACGTCCTGACTTTC. The chain joins TRBV30 to TRBJ2-6; 11 nucleotides line up with TRBD1. This CDR3 has 17 residues. J gave up 2 bases and V 3 bases, and 6 bases lay outside the gene matches. Germline loops: CDR1 GTSNPN, CDR2 SVGIG (reference sequence).